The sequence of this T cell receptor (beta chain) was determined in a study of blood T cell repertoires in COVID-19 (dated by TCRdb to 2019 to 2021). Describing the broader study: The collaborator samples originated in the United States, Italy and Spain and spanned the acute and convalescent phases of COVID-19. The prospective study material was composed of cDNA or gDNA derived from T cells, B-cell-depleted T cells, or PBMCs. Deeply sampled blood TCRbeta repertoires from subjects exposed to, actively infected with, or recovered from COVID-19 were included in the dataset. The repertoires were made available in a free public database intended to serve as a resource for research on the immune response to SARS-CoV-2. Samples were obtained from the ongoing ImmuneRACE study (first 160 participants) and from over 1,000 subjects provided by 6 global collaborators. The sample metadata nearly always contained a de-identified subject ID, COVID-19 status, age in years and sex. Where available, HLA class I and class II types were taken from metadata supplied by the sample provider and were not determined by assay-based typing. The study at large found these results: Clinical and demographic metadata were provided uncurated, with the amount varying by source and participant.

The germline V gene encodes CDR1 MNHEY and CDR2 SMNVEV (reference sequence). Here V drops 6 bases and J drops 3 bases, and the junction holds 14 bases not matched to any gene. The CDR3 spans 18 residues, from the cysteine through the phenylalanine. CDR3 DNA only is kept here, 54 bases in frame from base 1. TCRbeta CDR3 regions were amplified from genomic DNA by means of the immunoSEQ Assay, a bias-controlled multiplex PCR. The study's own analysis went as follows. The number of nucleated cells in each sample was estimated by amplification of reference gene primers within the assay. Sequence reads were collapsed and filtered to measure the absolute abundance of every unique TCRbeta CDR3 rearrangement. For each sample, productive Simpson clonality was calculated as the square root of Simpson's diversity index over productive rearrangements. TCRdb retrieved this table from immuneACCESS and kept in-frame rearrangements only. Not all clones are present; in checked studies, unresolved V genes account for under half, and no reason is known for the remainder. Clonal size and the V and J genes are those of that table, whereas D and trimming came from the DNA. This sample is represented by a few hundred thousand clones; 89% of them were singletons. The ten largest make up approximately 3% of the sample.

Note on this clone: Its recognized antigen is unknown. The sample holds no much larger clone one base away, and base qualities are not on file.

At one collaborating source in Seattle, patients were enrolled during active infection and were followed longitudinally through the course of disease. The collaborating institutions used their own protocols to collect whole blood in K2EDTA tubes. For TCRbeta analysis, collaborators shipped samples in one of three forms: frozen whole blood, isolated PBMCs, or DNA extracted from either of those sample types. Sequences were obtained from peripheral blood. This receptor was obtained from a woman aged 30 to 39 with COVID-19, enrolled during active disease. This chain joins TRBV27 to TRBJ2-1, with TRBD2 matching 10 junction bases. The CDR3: CASSRTHILAGVYNEQFF. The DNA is TGTGCCAGCAGCCGAACACACATTCTAGCGGGGGTCTACAATGAGCAGTTCTTC.